The source of this T cell receptor beta chain is a study of regulatory T cells in long-lasting Graves disease. Documented time point: newly diagnosed GD, antithyroid drugs for less than 3 months. With RNA extracted from PBMCs as input, the TCR library was made. In building TCR beta libraries, iRepertoire HTBI primers were used together with Arm-PCR of CDR3 regions. TCRdb ran MiXCR on the multiplex PCR reads and lists one entry per CDR3 protein. The sample consists of around 450,000 distinct CDR3 sequences, around 16% of them appearing once. In its sample, this clonotype was seen a few times. The CDR3 spans 14 residues. Germline CDR1 is MNHEY and CDR2 is SMNVEV (reference sequence). V lost 5 bases, J lost 8 bases, and 17 bases lay in between. A further study also used this sample, focusing on T cells in Graves' hyperthyroidism and ophthalmopathy.

This rearrangement joins TRBV27 to TRBJ2-3; D may match TRBD1 or TRBD2 (5 bases each). The sequence was obtained from a man aged 35 to 55 with Graves disease. The sample was peripheral blood mononuclear cells (PBMCs), taken at new diagnosis, from a patient treated with antithyroid drugs. Written as DNA, the CDR3 is TGTGCCAGCAGTGGCTCGGGGCGTTTTGGTACGCAGTATTTT. Amino acid sequence: CASSGSGRFGTQYF.